The rows below give T cell receptor beta chains drawn from one sample of a study of T cell repertoires in ileal Crohn's disease. Profiled with immunoSEQ multiplex PCR; TCRdb holds only in-frame clones, not every one. The sample shows about 8,400 clones, roughly 96% of them seen only once. Sequences were obtained from ileal tissue. The receptors here all came from an adult with Crohn's disease. Each CDR3 is given with its conserved first and last residue. The order of the fields is V gene, clone size, D gene, J gene, CDR3 length, CDR3 DNA, CDR3 protein. D genes are given only for firm matches. Clone size is stated in some rows and not others, as once, few, many or a class when expanded.

>TRBV6-6|.|.|TRBJ1-1|14
TGTGCCAGCAGTTTGGGCCCTAAGGAGGCTGAAGCTTTCTTT
CASSLGPKEAEAFF
>TRBV30|.|.|TRBJ2-7|14
TGTGCCTGGGAGTTGGAGAGGCTCTCCTACGAGCAGTACTTC
CAWELERLSYEQYF
>TRBV7-6|.|.|TRBJ2-3|14
TGTGCCAGCAGCCCTAGCAGGTCTGCAGATACGCAGTATTTT
CASSPSRSADTQYF
>TRBV28|.|TRBD2|TRBJ2-7|14
TGTGCCAGCAGTTCGGGGGGACCACCCTACGAGCAGTACTTC
CASSSGGPPYEQYF
>TRBV5-5|.|TRBD1|TRBJ2-3|15
TGTGCCAGCAGCTTGGTTAGGACAGGGGTAGATACGCAGTATTTT
CASSLVRTGVDTQYF
>TRBV6-5|.|TRBD1|TRBJ1-2|15
TGTGCCAGCACCCTCGATCCGGGACAGGGAAATGGCTACACCTTC
CASTLDPGQGNGYTF
>TRBV5-1|.|.|TRBJ2-3|12
TGCGCCAGCAGCTTTAGTCCGGATACGCAGTATTTT
CASSFSPDTQYF
>TRBV7-3|.|.|TRBJ1-2|13
TGTGCCAGCAGCTTATATCCGGACTATGGCTACACCTTC
CASSLYPDYGYTF
>TRBV27|.|.|TRBJ1-1|15
TGTGCCAGCAGCTCCGCTAATACAGGGAGTAAAGAAGCTTTCTTT
CASSSANTGSKEAFF
>TRBV5-6|once|TRBD2|TRBJ2-5|17
TGTGCCAGCAGAACGCTAGCGGGGGCCTCTCCCCAAGAGACCCAGTACTTC
CASRTLAGASPQETQYF
>TRBV6-5|.|TRBD1|TRBJ1-1|14
TGTGCCAGCCGGGCAGGGGGCGCGGGCACTGAAGCTTTCTTT
CASRAGGAGTEAFF
>TRBV9|once|TRBD2|TRBJ2-5|15
TGTGCCAGCAGCTTGACAGCGGGGGACCAAGAGACCCAGTACTTC
CASSLTAGDQETQYF
>TRBV2|.|.|TRBJ1-5|15
TGTGCCAGCACCAGCTACAGGGACCCTAATCAGCCCCAGCATTTT
CASTSYRDPNQPQHF
>TRBV30|.|TRBD1|TRBJ2-1|13
TGTGCCTGGAGTGGGGACAGGAGGGATGAGCAGTTCTTC
CAWSGDRRDEQFF
>TRBV7-2|.|TRBD1|TRBJ1-6|16
TGTGCCAGCAGCCCTCGGACAGGGGAATCAAGTTCACCCCTCCACTTT
CASSPRTGESSSPLHF
>TRBV7-2|.|TRBD2|TRBJ2-3|17
TGTGCCAGCAGCCTAAGGACTAGCGGGGGTAGCACAGATACGCAGTATTTT
CASSLRTSGGSTDTQYF
>TRBV29-1|once|.|TRBJ2-1|14
TGCAGCGTTGCCGGGCGGGGCCGCTACAATGAGCAGTTCTTC
CSVAGRGRYNEQFF
>TRBV7-2|.|TRBD2|TRBJ2-1|15
TGTGCCAGCAGCACGCGGGGGGGCTCCTACAATGAGCAGTTCTTC
CASSTRGGSYNEQFF
>TRBV15|.|.|TRBJ1-5|15
TGTGCCACCAGCAGAGGGTTCAGTGGAGACCAGCCCCAGCATTTT
CATSRGFSGDQPQHF
>TRBV5-1|.|TRBD1|TRBJ2-3|16
TGCGCCAGCAGCAAGGGACAGGACCATAGCACAGATACGCAGTATTTT
CASSKGQDHSTDTQYF
>TRBV4-1|.|.|TRBJ2-6|15
TGCGCCAGCAGCCGAACAGGTGATGGGGCCAACGTCCTGACTTTC
CASSRTGDGANVLTF
>TRBV5-1|.|TRBD1|TRBJ2-6|17
TGCGCCAGCAGCGGGGACAGGGGCGGCTCTGGGGCCAACGTCCTGACTTTC
CASSGDRGGSGANVLTF
>TRBV9|.|.|TRBJ2-1|16
TGTGCCAGCAGCCCGCCGGGGGGCTTATCCTACAATGAGCAGTTCTTC
CASSPPGGLSYNEQFF